Sequencing of this TCR beta chain was carried out in a study of blood T cells in healthy people across ages. General study results and limits: TCR beta diversity, measured per million T cells, fell in a roughly linear way with age.

Using a J-beta primer mix together with a sample-barcoded 5' primer, a second PCR was run for about 7 to 12 cycles. There were at least 3 million CDR3-containing paired-end reads obtained from each sample. Via MiXCR, TCRdb re-called the 5' RACE reads, giving one row per CDR3 protein. Altogether hundreds of thousands of distinct CDR3 sequences are present, 20% to 25% being singletons, with the ten largest covering around 3.4%. Each sample gave at least 7 million isolated PBMCs. Extraction yielded at least 5 micrograms of total RNA per sample. Germline CDR1 is SGHRS and CDR2 is YFSETQ. CDR3 length: 14 amino acids. Of note for this clonotype: Its antigen remains unidentified. A much larger clone differs from this one at a single base, so this may be a read error.

The chain combines TRBV5-1 with TRBJ1-5; D remains ambiguous. The source of this sequence is a man between 70 and 80 years old in good health. The sample consisted of blood. CDR3 protein: CASSEDGINQPQRF. CDR3 sequence (DNA): TGCGCCAGCAGCGAGGACGGAATCAATCAGCCCCAGCGTTTT.